The entry that follows covers one T cell receptor beta chain sequence. What it recognizes is unknown. Germline V gene sequence: CDR1 SEHNR, CDR2 FQNEAQ (reference sequence). The CDR3 is 14 amino acids. J was trimmed by 2 bases and V by 5 bases; bases with no gene match: 5. These data come from a study of cytotoxic CD8 clonotypes in ibrutinib-treated CLL. Study in general: For this cohort, patients were around eleven relapsed/refractory and 15 treatment-naive, while 17 were IGHV unmutated.

Overall study results and limits: T-cell clonality at baseline went above that of age-matched healthy donors and rose and fell with circulating CD8+ T-cell counts.

Libraries were prepared by immunoSEQ multiplex PCR; TCRdb keeps only in-frame clonotypes and omits some of them. The sample has more than 300,000 clones; around four fifths are singletons. The starting material was PBMCs, obtained before ibrutinib treatment. This chain joins TRBV7-9 and TRBJ2-7; 8 positions match TRBD2. The source of this sequence is a human donor with chronic lymphocytic leukemia. This CDR3 reads CASSLSGTTYEQYF. CDR3 coding DNA: TGTGCCAGCAGCCTTAGCGGGACGACCTACGAGCAGTACTTC.